These T cell receptor beta chains were read from a single sample in a study of blood T cell repertoires in COVID-19. TCRdb's copy holds only in-frame clones and misses some; the assay was immunoSEQ multiplex PCR. The table records 250,000 to 300,000 clones, around 88% of them present only once. Source material: peripheral blood. Receptor source: a man aged 80 or over with acute or convalescent COVID-19. The CDR3 runs from the conserved cysteine through the conserved F or W. A D gene is named only where the DNA matches it firmly. Rows may omit the clone size; those that give it use once, few, many or a size class.

TRBV11-2,.,.,TRBJ2-3,CASSSSGFKGDTQYF,TGTGCCAGCAGCAGCTCGGGTTTCAAAGGAGATACGCAGTATTTT
TRBV3-1/TRBV3-2,.,.,TRBJ2-7,CASSQGITAYEQYF,TGTGCCAGCAGCCAAGGGATTACAGCCTACGAGCAGTACTTC
TRBV28,.,.,TRBJ2-1,CASSSAGTYNEQFF,TGTGCCAGCAGTTCGGCCGGGACCTACAATGAGCAGTTCTTC
TRBV18,few,TRBD1,TRBJ1-2,CASSLSGGLVSGYTF,TGTGCCAGCTCACTCTCAGGGGGCCTCGTAAGTGGCTACACCTTC
TRBV28,.,.,TRBJ1-6,CASSLHRANSPLHF,TGTGCCAGCAGTTTGCACAGGGCTAATTCACCCCTCCACTTT
TRBV7-8,.,TRBD2,TRBJ2-1,CASSPQAGGMGNEQFF,TGTGCCAGCAGCCCGCAGGCGGGAGGCATGGGCAATGAGCAGTTCTTC
TRBV28,.,TRBD1,TRBJ2-7,CASSSGTGTTYEQYF,TGTGCCAGCAGTTCCGGGACAGGAACAACCTACGAGCAGTACTTC
TRBV28,.,TRBD1,TRBJ1-1,CASSFVGARQGAAEAFF,TGTGCCAGCAGTTTCGTCGGGGCGCGGCAGGGGGCTGCTGAAGCTTTCTTT
TRBV9,.,.,TRBJ1-2,CASSVGRWGVGYTF,TGTGCCAGCAGCGTAGGTAGATGGGGAGTTGGCTACACCTTC
TRBV21-1,.,.,TRBJ2-1,CASSKVVRLEASYNEQFF,TGTGCCAGCAGCAAAGTTGTTAGGTTGGAGGCTTCCTACAATGAGCAGTTCTTC
TRBV28,.,.,TRBJ1-2,CASSLGNYGYTF,TGTGCCAGCAGTTTGGGCAACTATGGCTACACCTTC
TRBV5-1,.,.,TRBJ2-7,CASSLGDFGYEQYF,TGCGCCAGCAGCTTGGGGGACTTTGGTTACGAGCAGTACTTC
TRBV5-1,.,.,TRBJ2-3,CASSRGTDTDTQYF,TGCGCCAGCAGCCGGGGGACAGACACAGATACGCAGTATTTT
TRBV6-5,.,TRBD1,TRBJ2-1,CASSSRGPGYNEQFF,TGTGCCAGCAGCTCTAGGGGGCCGGGGTACAATGAGCAGTTCTTC
TRBV3-1/TRBV3-2,.,.,TRBJ2-7,CASSLQTGRGEQYF,TGTGCCAGCAGCCTGCAGACAGGTCGGGGCGAGCAGTACTTC
TRBV29-1,.,.,TRBJ2-1,CSVEVRGTVYNEQFF,TGCAGCGTTGAAGTCCGCGGGACCGTTTACAATGAGCAGTTCTTC
TRBV10-3,.,.,TRBJ2-1,CAISDRQAESGEQFF,TGTGCCATCAGTGATCGGCAGGCGGAGAGCGGTGAGCAGTTCTTC
TRBV30,few,TRBD1,TRBJ1-6,CAWRGDRGLASPLHF,TGTGCCTGGAGAGGCGACAGGGGATTGGCTTCACCCCTCCACTTT
TRBV5-8,.,TRBD1,TRBJ1-5,CASSFSLNRGRQPQHF,TGTGCCAGCAGCTTCTCACTGAACAGGGGAAGACAGCCCCAGCATTTT
TRBV4-1,once,.,TRBJ1-6,CASSPTPDSSSPLHF,TGCGCCAGCAGCCCTACTCCTGATTCGAGTTCACCCCTCCACTTT
TRBV5-1,.,.,TRBJ2-2,CASSLGQTNTGELFF,TGCGCCAGCAGCTTGGGGCAGACGAACACCGGGGAGCTGTTTTTT
TRBV30,.,TRBD2,TRBJ2-3,CAWRGSAGVVDTQYF,TGTGCCTGGAGGGGATCAGCGGGAGTAGTAGATACGCAGTATTTT